What follows are 15 T cell receptor beta chains derived from one specimen sequenced in a study of T cells in Graves' hyperthyroidism and ophthalmopathy (dated by TCRdb to the late 2010s). Libraries were prepared through multiplex PCR. This sample was sequenced with an Illumina HiSeq 2000. Amplification of TCR beta CDR3 regions was carried out from RNA transcripts. The TCR CDR3 was subjected to a first round of RT-PCR using the HTBI primer set and the Qiagen OneStep RT-PCR kit. TCRdb passed the public sequencing reads through fastp at Q25 and MiXCR, retaining productive beta sequences. Rows are unified per CDR3 protein, each entry keeping the most common DNA and genes. The sample table lists under 350,000 distinct CDR3 sequences, less than 15% of them with a count of one. Together, the top ten hold around 7.9% of the sample. The sequenced material came from blood. Source of these receptors: a woman younger than 45 with Graves' hyperthyroidism that later progressed to Graves' ophthalmopathy.

This clonotype showed up just a few times. V and J are TRBV19 and TRBJ2-1; 12 bases are shared with TRBD2. There are 13 residues in the CDR3. V lost 8 bases and J lost 9; bases outside the gene matches: 5. CDR1 is LNHDA and CDR2 is SQIVND in the germline V gene (reference sequence). The CDR3 nucleotides are TGTGCCAGTGCGACTAGCGGGAGCGTTGAGCAGTTCTTC. It codes for CASATSGSVEQFF.

This clonotype was found many times. This chain links TRBV7-9 with TRBJ2-5; 8 nucleotides agree with TRBD2. V lost 2 bases to trimming and J lost 5 bases; unmatched junction nucleotides: 13. The CDR3 consists of 17 residues. The V gene's germline CDR1 is SEHNR and CDR2 FQNEAQ (reference sequence). The CDR3 nucleotides read TGTGCCAGCAGCTTATCCCCGGGACTAGACCCCTGGGAGACCCAGTACTTC. Protein product: CASSLSPGLDPWETQYF.

This clonotype was counted ten times or more. The chain joins TRBV28 to TRBJ2-3; D ambiguous. Per germline, CDR1 MDHEN and CDR2 SYDVKM. The CDR3 covers 15 residues. Trimming stripped 7 bases from V and 0 bases from J, with 14 bases between. The CDR3 protein is CASTHWSSSTDTQYF. The CDR3 nucleotides are TGTGCCAGCACCCATTGGTCATCTAGCACAGATACGCAGTATTTT.

This clonotype was detected many times. The chain carries TRBV6-2 or TRBV6-3 and TRBJ2-5, with TRBD2 identical over 11 bases. V lost 6 bases and J lost 10; bases outside the gene matches: 10. CDR3 length: 14 amino acids. In germline, CDR1 is MNHEY, CDR2 SVGEGT. CDR3 sequence: CASRTSGARGGQYF. CDR3 sequence (DNA): TGTGCCAGCAGGACTAGCGGGGCCCGTGGGGGCCAGTACTTC.

This clonotype has ten or more counts. CDR3 sequence: CASSHSGTGGIGELFF. The CDR3 coding sequence is TGTGCCAGCAGTCATTCCGGGACAGGGGGCATCGGGGAGCTGTTTTTT. This chain uses TRBV28 with TRBJ2-2; the match to TRBD1 covers 12 bases. Germline loops: CDR1 MDHEN, CDR2 SYDVKM. This CDR3 is 16 amino acids long. The V segment lost 5 bases and the J segment 7 bases; nucleotides outside the gene matches: 8.

This clonotype was observed at least ten times. The chain recombines TRBV5-1 with TRBJ2-3, with D possibly called TRBD1 or TRBD2 (5 bases each). Trimming stripped 5 bases from V and 2 bases from J, with 15 bases between. Germline-derived CDR1 and CDR2 are SGHRS and YFSETQ. The CDR3 has 15 residues. The CDR3: CASREEAGNTDTQYF. Here the CDR3 DNA reads TGCGCCAGCAGAGAGGAGGCAGGGAACACAGATACGCAGTATTTT.

In this sample, this clonotype turned up many times. V gene TRBV28 combines with J gene TRBJ2-1; D could derive from TRBD1 or TRBD2 (6 bases each). This CDR3 region has 14 residues. V was pared by 6 bases and J by 2 bases, with 11 bases between. CDR1 and CDR2 (germline): MDHEN, SYDVKM. The DNA for the CDR3 is TGTGCCAGCAGGGAGGGGGAGGCCTACAATGAGCAGTTCTTC. Translation: CASREGEAYNEQFF.

The table lists this clonotype with many counts. The rearrangement joins TRBV12-3 or TRBV12-4 to TRBJ2-5; D possibly corresponds to TRBD1 (6 bases). The V gene lost 6 bases and the J gene lost 7 bases, with 21 bases spanning the gap. The CDR3 has 15 amino acids. Written as DNA, the CDR3 is TGTGCCAGCAGCCCCGGGACACCCGTCATCGGGACCCAGTACTTC. Translated: CASSPGTPVIGTQYF.

As for this clonotype: This may be a read error: a much more frequent sequence differs by one nucleotide. CDR3 sequence reads: CTISKAGQGTKNIQYF. CDR3 DNA: TGTACCATCAGCAAAGCAGGACAGGGGACCAAAAACATTCAGTACTTC. The V gene is TRBV10-3, the J gene TRBJ2-4, with 9 bases that match TRBD1. In germline, CDR1 is ENHRY, CDR2 SYGVKD. There are 16 residues in the CDR3.

This clonotype was detected ten times or more. This chain links TRBV7-2 with TRBJ2-3; D gene unclear. CDR1 SGHTA and CDR2 FQGNSA come from the germline V gene. V dropped 1 base and J dropped 5 bases, with 7 bases sitting between them. This CDR3 has 13 amino acids. The CDR3 bases are TGTGCCAGCAGCTTAGGACTGGGAGATACGCAGTATTTT. Amino acid sequence: CASSLGLGDTQYF.

DNA for the CDR3: TGTGCCAGCAGTTACGGGGGGGCGAACTATGGCTACACCTTC. Translating gives CASSYGGANYGYTF. This chain connects TRBV6-5 to TRBJ1-2; TRBD1 might be the D (6 bases). Trimming shortened V by 2 bases and J by 2 bases, and 9 bases separated the two germline ends. This CDR3 spans 14 amino acids. The germline V gene has CDR1 MNHEY and CDR2 SVGAGI.

This clonotype was counted many times. The V gene is TRBV3-1, the J gene TRBJ2-7; D assignment may be TRBD1 or TRBD2 (7 bases each). Germline V lookup: CDR1 LGHDT, CDR2 YNNKEL (reference sequence). The CDR3 spans 13 residues. V lost 8 bases and J lost 3, with 14 bases in between. The CDR3 DNA reads TGTGCCAGCCGAGCGGGACAGTACTACGAGCAGTACTTC. As protein: CASRAGQYYEQYF.

Many counts were recorded for this clonotype. The chain uses TRBV11-1 and TRBJ2-3; 10 nucleotides match TRBD2. The J segment lost 3 bases and the V segment lost 6 bases, leaving 3 bases of the junction unmatched. Germline V gene data show CDR1 as SGHAT and CDR2 as FQDESV (reference sequence). The CDR3 has 14 amino acids. The CDR3 DNA follows: TGTGCCAGCAGACTAGCGGGGCGAACAGATACGCAGTATTTT. This translates into CASRLAGRTDTQYF. Together with reference TRBV11-1 and TRBJ2-3, the CDR3 gives the full variable domain: EAEVAQSPRYKITEKSQAVAFWCDPISGHATLYWYRQILGQGPELLVQFQDESVVDDSQLPKDRFSAERLKGVDSTLKIQPAELGDSAMYLCASRLAGRTDTQYFGPGTRLTVL.

This clonotype was observed at least ten times. J is TRBJ2-7 and V is TRBV10-3, with no clear D. CDR1 and CDR2 from the germline V gene are ENHRY and SYGVKD. This CDR3 has 12 amino acids. V was pared by 0 bases and J by 3 bases, with 3 bases between. In nucleotides, the CDR3 is TGTGCCATCAGTGAGTCGTTCTACGAGCAGTACTTC. It translates to CAISESFYEQYF.

Remarks on this clonotype: Possible read error: a much larger clone is one base away. J is TRBJ1-1 and V is TRBV2; D possibly corresponds to TRBD1 (5 bases). V was shortened by 10 bases and J by 1 base, with 22 bases between the two germline ends. CDR3 length: 16 amino acids. Germline-derived CDR1 and CDR2 are SNHLY and FYNNEI. CDR3 sequence (DNA): TGTGCCAAGGTGGGTAGAACCGGGACCCCGAACACTGAAGCTTTCTTT. This encodes CAKVGRTGTPNTEAFF.